One sample yielded the 16 T cell receptor beta chains listed below, sequenced in a study of blood T cell repertoires in COVID-19 (TCRdb year 2020). Receptor libraries were prepared by the immunoSEQ multiplex PCR assay. The source is immuneACCESS, and TCRdb retained only in-frame sequences with V and J called. Part of the clones is not carried over; for the studies checked, unresolved V genes explain less than half of this, and the remainder is unexplained. The sample table holds about 160,000 clones, of which roughly four fifths were seen once. Of the sample, about a tenth is held by the ten largest clones. Input material: peripheral blood. All receptors derive from a human donor in a cohort sampled during active COVID-19.

The chain links TRBV21-1 to TRBJ2-7; TRBD2 was called by the table and not checked on the DNA. TRBV21-1 is tagged as a pseudogene. CDR3 size: 16 residues. CDR3 residues: CASILLWTEGSYEQYF. CDR3 bases: TGTGCCAGCATCCTACTATGGACTGAAGGTTCCTACGAGCAGTACTTC.

The rearrangement joins TRBV12-5 to TRBJ2-7; D is perhaps TRBD1 (5 bases). Germline assignment: CDR1 LGHNT and CDR2 FRNRAP. V dropped 2 bases and J dropped 2 bases, with 13 bases sitting between them. This CDR3 comprises 15 residues. CDR3 nucleotides: TGTGCTAGTGGTTTGTACCCGCCAGGGACCTACGAGCAGTACTTC. It translates to CASGLYPPGTYEQYF.

The J gene is TRBJ1-5, the V gene TRBV19; tentative D call: TRBD1 (6 bases). Trimming left V 2 bases short and J 2 bases short, with 13 bases between. CDR1 and CDR2 (germline): LNHDA, SQIVND (reference sequence). The CDR3 has 16 amino acids. The CDR3 nucleotides are TGTGCCAGTAGTATAAGCCGGACAGAAGGCAATCAGCCCCAGCATTTT. It is translated as CASSISRTEGNQPQHF. Using reference TRBV19 and TRBJ1-5 for the parts outside the CDR3, the full variable domain is DGGITQSPKYLFRKEGQNVTLSCEQNLNHDAMYWYRQDPGQGLRLIYYSQIVNDFQKGDIAEGYSVSREKKESFPLTVTSAQKNPTAFYLCASSISRTEGNQPQHFGDGTRLSIL.

This clone was seen once. The CDR3 coding sequence is TGCGCCAGCAGCTCGGGGGGACAGGCGAACTATGGCTACACCTTC. Translation gives CASSSGGQANYGYTF. This chain joins TRBV5-1 and TRBJ1-2; 8 bases are a match to TRBD1. Trimming removed 3 bases from V and 2 bases from J; junction bases left unmatched: 6. The CDR3 is made up of 15 amino acids. Germline V lookup: CDR1 SGHRS, CDR2 YFSETQ.

The rearrangement links TRBV5-4 to TRBJ2-2; a possible D gene is TRBD1 (6 bases). This CDR3 comprises 15 residues. Trimming cost V 4 bases and J 6 bases, with 16 bases left between them. The V gene's germline CDR1 is SGHNT and CDR2 YYREEE (reference sequence). The CDR3 bases are TGTGCCAGCAGCAAACAGGGTGATTTAGCCGGGGAGCTGTTTTTT. Its protein is CASSKQGDLAGELFF.

The chain joins TRBV29-1 to TRBJ2-7; 7 bases map to TRBD1. The CDR3 totals 14 residues. Germline CDR1 and CDR2: SQVTM and ANQGSEA. The ends lost 0 bases at V and 3 bases at J; junction bases unmatched: 5. The CDR3 region has the DNA TGCAGCGTTGAAGAGGTGGCAGGGGGCTACGAGCAGTACTTC. It translates to CSVEEVAGGYEQYF.

J is TRBJ1-3 and V is TRBV30; TRBD1 aligns across 10 bases. Germline V gene sequence: CDR1 GTSNPN, CDR2 SVGIG (reference sequence). The CDR3 runs 12 residues. The trim removed 8 bases at V and 4 bases at J, leaving 2 bases unmatched. CDR3 sequence reads: CAGTGAGNTIYF. CDR3 in DNA: TGTGCCGGGACAGGGGCAGGAAACACCATATATTTT.

V and J are TRBV6-5 and TRBJ2-3; the D gene is possibly TRBD1 (6 bases). The length of the CDR3 is 14 residues. Deletions cut 8 bases from V and 6 bases from J, with 18 bases between. The germline CDR1 and CDR2 sequences are MNHEY and SVGAGI. The CDR3 DNA is TGTGCCAGCTTTAGTGCGGCGAGGGGGGATACGCAGTATTTT. Translated: CASFSAARGDTQYF.

The V gene is TRBV5-6, the J gene TRBJ1-5; D is unclear. The CDR3 has 13 amino acids. Germline V gene lookup returns CDR1 SGHDT and CDR2 YYEEEE. V was pared by 6 bases and J by 3 bases, with 10 bases between. The CDR3 region is CASTRGPNQPQHF. CDR3 nucleotide sequence: TGTGCCAGCACCCGTGGGCCCAATCAGCCCCAGCATTTT.

This clone was counted only a few times. The rearrangement links TRBV28 to TRBJ1-5; TRBD1 might be the D (5 bases). Trimming stripped 3 bases from V and 9 bases from J, with 12 bases between. This CDR3 contains 13 residues. In germline, CDR1 is MDHEN, CDR2 SYDVKM. The CDR3 loop reads CASSFGGTGPQHF. Written as DNA, the CDR3 is TGTGCCAGCAGTTTTGGGGGGACCGGGCCCCAGCATTTT.

J is TRBJ1-6 and V is TRBV19; 7 bases are shared with TRBD1. With V trimmed by 7 bases and J by 10 bases, 7 bases remained unmatched. Germline values: CDR1 LNHDA, CDR2 SQIVND (reference sequence). The CDR3 contains 13 residues. The chain's CDR3 is CASKPDRVSPLHF. The CDR3 DNA follows: TGTGCCAGTAAACCAGACAGGGTCTCACCCCTCCACTTT.

In this sample, this clone turned up once. The chain couples TRBV2 to TRBJ1-2, with D unresolved. CDR3 length equals 17 residues. Germline V gene data show CDR1 as SNHLY and CDR2 as FYNNEI. Trimming cost V 7 bases and J 1 base, with 22 bases left between them. The CDR3 is CASTLQEGGFLNYGYTF. The DNA of the CDR3 is TGTGCCAGCACCCTCCAAGAGGGAGGCTTCCTTAACTATGGCTACACCTTC. Full variable domain (outside the CDR3, taken from reference TRBV2 and TRBJ1-2): EPEVTQTPSHQVTQMGQEVILRCVPISNHLYFYWYRQILGQKVEFLVSFYNNEISEKSEIFDDQFSVERPDGSNFTLKIRSTKLEDSAMYFCASTLQEGGFLNYGYTFGSGTRLTVV.

The CDR3 region has the DNA TGTGCCAGCATAGACAGCGCCGCTGGAAACACCATATATTTT. Translated: CASIDSAAGNTIYF. This rearrangement joins TRBV25-1 to TRBJ1-3; D possibly corresponds to TRBD1 (5 bases). The germline CDR1 and CDR2 sequences are MGHDK and SYGVNS. The V end lost 7 bases, the J end lost 2 bases, and 12 bases lay between the germline ends. The CDR3 runs to 14 residues.

The chain recombines TRBV5-4 with TRBJ2-7; 15 positions match TRBD2. The junction had 8 bases not matched to a gene; V was cut back by 2 bases and J by 5 bases. CDR3 length: 17 residues. Germline V gene data show CDR1 as SGHNT and CDR2 as YYREEE (reference sequence). CDR3 loop: CASSLGLAGGPRDEQYF. The DNA for the CDR3 is TGTGCCAGCAGCTTAGGACTAGCGGGAGGGCCTAGGGACGAGCAGTACTTC.

V gene TRBV11-3 combines with J gene TRBJ2-5, with D possibly being TRBD2 (7 bases). The germline V gene has CDR1 SGHNT and CDR2 YENEEA. The CDR3 contains 15 residues. V lost 5 bases to trimming and J lost 2 bases, with 15 bases between them. The CDR3 region is CASSRTAGKQETQYF. CDR3 in DNA: TGTGCCAGCAGCCGGACAGCGGGAAAACAAGAGACCCAGTACTTC.

V usage is TRBV7-9 and J usage is TRBJ1-6; D is ambiguous. The CDR3 contains 14 residues. Looked up from germline, CDR1 is SEHNR and CDR2 is FQNEAQ (reference sequence). V was trimmed by 5 bases and J by 5 bases, leaving 10 bases between them. The CDR3 sequence is CASSPGLDNSPLHF. DNA for the CDR3: TGTGCCAGCAGCCCCGGACTGGATAATTCACCCCTCCACTTT. The full variable domain, in which reference TRBV7-9 and TRBJ1-6 provide the parts outside the CDR3, is DTGVSQNPRHKITKRGQNVTFRCDPISEHNRLYWYRQTLGQGPEFLTYFQNEAQLEKSRLLSDRFSAERPKGSFSTLEIQRTEQGDSAMYLCASSPGLDNSPLHFGNGTRLTVT.